The entry below describes one T cell receptor (beta chain). No antigen is known for it. The data derive from a study of shared clonotypes between healthy human individuals. Naive CD8 populations comprised CD45RO-negative cells positively selected for CCR7, excluding terminally differentiated effector memory CD45RA+ cells. Profiling relied on immunoSEQ multiplex PCR, and the TCRdb table lists in-frame clones only, not all of them. The sample includes about 590,000 clones, 95% seen only once; the top ten take 0.095% to 0.12%. CDR3 size: 13 residues. V was pared by 1 base and J by 6 bases, with 9 bases between. Germline V CDR1 and CDR2: LNHNV, YYDKDF (reference sequence). Study-level points and caveats: The rarefaction results pointed to incomplete sorted-subset sequencing despite large depth. When compared with the clonotypes that were shared by all four sorted-subset donors, the non-shared clonotypes turned out to have lower generation probabilities.

The sample comprised naive CD8+ T cells sorted from blood. The chain is built from TRBV15 and TRBJ1-1; no definite D call. This receptor was identified in a woman aged 25 to 39 in good health. In DNA, the CDR3 is TGTGCCACCAGCAGAGCCTTGGAACCTGAAGCTTTCTTT. Protein sequence: CATSRALEPEAFF.